These 20 T cell receptor beta chains were all obtained from the same sample, sequenced in a study of graft-versus-host responses after intestinal transplantation. Repertoires were generated with immunoSEQ multiplex PCR, while TCRdb's copy carries only in-frame clones and drops some. The sample shows 20,000 or so clones, roughly 79% of them seen only once. Intraepithelial and lamina propria lymphocytes were released after the graft tissue was processed. Sequenced here: ileum tissue, sampled 12 days after intestinal transplant. The receptor source for this set is a human patient who received an intestinal transplant, so some T cells may come from the graft donor.

The V call is TRBV9, the J call TRBJ2-3; 10 bases fit TRBD2. J lost 0 bases, V lost 4 bases, and 5 bases had no gene match. The CDR3 runs 16 residues. Germline-derived CDR1 and CDR2 are SGDLS and YYNGEE. The chain's CDR3 is CASSNGLAASTDTQYF. The CDR3 nucleotides are TGTGCCAGCAGCAACGGACTAGCGGCTAGCACAGATACGCAGTATTTT.

This clone was observed once. This chain's CDR3 is CASTGGFYEQYF. CDR3 nucleotides: TGTGCCAGCACGGGGGGGTTCTACGAGCAGTACTTC. The chain links TRBV6-5 to TRBJ2-7, with TRBD2 identical over 8 bases. After removal of 7 bases from V and 3 bases from J, the junction contained 2 bases not matched to a gene. This CDR3 is built from 12 residues. Germline CDR1 is MNHEY and CDR2 is SVGAGI.

The CDR3 bases are TGTGCCAGCAGTCCCCACGGGATGCGGGTTTCCCGCGATGAGCAGTTCTTC. Protein product: CASSPHGMRVSRDEQFF. V is TRBV27 and J is TRBJ2-1; D perhaps matches TRBD2 (5 bases). Germline loops: CDR1 MNHEY, CDR2 SMNVEV (reference sequence). Trimming took off 5 bases at V and 8 bases at J, with 25 bases between the two ends. The CDR3 sequence is 17 residues long.

J is TRBJ2-3 and V is TRBV5-1, with 7 bases matching TRBD2. The CDR3 runs to 14 residues. V shed 4 bases, J shed 3 bases, and the junction held 5 bases outside the gene matches. Germline V gene lookup returns CDR1 SGHRS and CDR2 YFSETQ. CDR3 DNA sequence: TGCGCCAGCAGCACGGGGACTATTACAGATACGCAGTATTTT. Protein product: CASSTGTITDTQYF. The full variable domain, completed using reference TRBV5-1 and TRBJ2-3, is KAGVTQTPRYLIKTRGQQVTLSCSPISGHRSVSWYQQTPGQGLQFLFEYFSETQRNKGNFPGRFSGRQFSNSRSEMNVSTLELGDSALYLCASSTGTITDTQYFGPGTRLTVL.

This clone was recorded once. This rearrangement joins TRBV7-9 to TRBJ2-5; no firm D call. The CDR3 extends over 12 amino acids. V lost 5 bases and J lost 3, with 7 bases in between. Germline loops: CDR1 SEHNR, CDR2 FQNEAQ (reference sequence). Here the CDR3 reads CASSPYEETQYF. CDR3 DNA sequence: TGTGCCAGCAGCCCCTACGAAGAGACCCAGTACTTC.

The chain carries TRBV11-3 and TRBJ1-3; TRBD1 matches at 7 bases. Per the germline V gene, CDR1 is SGHNT and CDR2 is YENEEA. V dropped 2 bases and J dropped 0; count of bases not matched to a gene: 4. There are 16 residues in the CDR3. The DNA for the CDR3 is TGTGCCAGCAGCTTACGGGCAGGGGGCTCTGGAAACACCATATATTTT. Translating gives CASSLRAGGSGNTIYF.

The CDR3 nucleotides are TGCGCCAGCAGCTTGAGCGGTTATGAGCAGTTCTTC. This codes for CASSLSGYEQFF. V usage is TRBV5-1 and J usage is TRBJ2-1, with D possibly being TRBD2 (5 bases). The germline gives CDR1 SGHRS, CDR2 YFSETQ. This CDR3 region has 12 residues. Deletions cut 1 base from V and 8 bases from J, with 7 bases between. The full variable domain, completed using reference TRBV5-1 and TRBJ2-1, is KAGVTQTPRYLIKTRGQQVTLSCSPISGHRSVSWYQQTPGQGLQFLFEYFSETQRNKGNFPGRFSGRQFSNSRSEMNVSTLELGDSALYLCASSLSGYEQFFGPGTRLTVL.

This clone was observed once. The chain links TRBV28 to TRBJ2-7; D is uncertain. Trimming took off 8 bases at V and 1 base at J, with 15 bases between the two ends. CDR1 is MDHEN and CDR2 is SYDVKM in the germline V gene. This CDR3 contains 14 residues. The chain's CDR3 is CASRDLTRSYEQYF. The CDR3 DNA is TGTGCCAGCCGTGATTTAACACGTTCCTACGAGCAGTACTTC.

About this clone itself: At one boundary the junction diverges from the germline segment, which might be a read error. The gene calls are TRBV5-3 and TRBJ2-7; D perhaps matches TRBD1 (5 bases). TRBV5-3 carries the ORF label, with uncertain function. The CDR3 is 13 amino acids. The CDR3 is CASSWLTGEVQYF. The CDR3 bases are TGTGCCAGCAGCTGGTTAACAGGAGAGGTGCAGTACTTC.

V usage is TRBV2 and J usage is TRBJ2-1, with 8 bases that match TRBD1. CDR1 and CDR2 (germline): SNHLY, FYNNEI. Trimming removed 6 bases from V and 10 bases from J; junction bases left unmatched: 2. There are 11 residues in the CDR3. The CDR3 region is CASRDRVEQFF. In DNA form, the CDR3 reads TGTGCCAGCAGGGACAGGGTAGAGCAGTTCTTC.

The chain combines TRBV1 with TRBJ2-7; the listed D gene, TRBD2, was not tested against the DNA. TRBV1 is annotated as a pseudogene. This CDR3 region has 17 residues. The CDR3: CTSSQGDGGGGSYEQYF. CDR3 nucleotide sequence: TGCACCAGCAGCCAAGGTGATGGTGGGGGGGGGTCCTACGAGCAGTACTTC.

This clone was detected a few times. This chain connects TRBV2 to TRBJ2-3; TRBD2 aligns across 12 bases. Trimming at V came to 5 bases and at J to 2 bases, leaving 11 bases not matched to a gene. The CDR3 covers 18 residues. Germline V gene lookup returns CDR1 SNHLY and CDR2 FYNNEI. The CDR3 nucleotides read TGTGCCAGCAGTCCTTCTCGGGGACTAGCGGGCCTCACAGATACGCAGTATTTT. It is translated as CASSPSRGLAGLTDTQYF. Combining the CDR3 with reference TRBV2 and TRBJ2-3 gives the whole variable domain EPEVTQTPSHQVTQMGQEVILRCVPISNHLYFYWYRQILGQKVEFLVSFYNNEISEKSEIFDDQFSVERPDGSNFTLKIRSTKLEDSAMYFCASSPSRGLAGLTDTQYFGPGTRLTVL.

The chain carries TRBV2 and TRBJ2-2, with TRBD2 identical over 11 bases. In germline, CDR1 is SNHLY, CDR2 FYNNEI. Trimming removed 3 bases from V and 10 bases from J; junction bases left unmatched: 13. This CDR3 has 17 amino acids. DNA for the CDR3: TGTGCCAGCAGTGACTCCGGGACTAGCGGATCACCGGAGGAGCTGTTTTTT. It encodes CASSDSGTSGSPEELFF.

The rearrangement joins TRBV27 to TRBJ2-7, with 14 positions matching TRBD2. CDR3 length equals 15 residues. The V gene end was trimmed by 6 bases and the J gene end by 4 bases; junction bases not matched to a gene: 5. Germline CDR1 is MNHEY and CDR2 is SMNVEV (reference sequence). CDR3 residues: CASSPGTSGSYEQYF. The CDR3, as DNA: TGTGCCAGCAGCCCCGGGACTAGCGGGAGTTACGAGCAGTACTTC.

This clone turned up a few times. The chain is built from TRBV9 and TRBJ2-7, with 8 bases fitting TRBD2. The J segment lost 2 bases and the V segment lost 4 bases, leaving 8 bases of the junction unmatched. Germline V CDR1 and CDR2: SGDLS, YYNGEE. The CDR3 is 15 amino acids. The CDR3: CASSLGPAGAYEQYF. CDR3 nucleotide sequence: TGTGCCAGCAGCCTCGGCCCAGCGGGGGCCTACGAGCAGTACTTC.

This chain links TRBV4-2 with TRBJ2-7; 9 bases are shared with TRBD2. With 2 bases clipped from V and 5 bases from J, the junction kept 10 bases outside the gene matches. CDR1 is LGHNA, CDR2 YNFKEQ, per germline. The CDR3 contains 16 residues. CDR3 DNA sequence: TGTGCCAGCAGCCAACCGGGTAGCGGGAGAATGCACGAGCAGTACTTC. It specifies CASSQPGSGRMHEQYF.

Only one count was recorded for this clone. The rearrangement joins TRBV5-5 to TRBJ2-1, with TRBD2 as a possible D gene (6 bases). Trimming shortened V by 4 bases and J by 7 bases, and 18 bases separated the two germline ends. The CDR3 sequence is 15 residues long. The germline CDR1 and CDR2 sequences are SGHKS and YYEKEE (reference sequence). This chain's CDR3 is CASSDRASGVNEQFF. CDR3 nucleotide sequence: TGTGCCAGCAGCGACCGGGCCTCGGGGGTGAATGAGCAGTTCTTC.

The CDR3 region is CASSDGTRGFF. CDR3 sequence (DNA): TGTGCCAGCAGTGACGGGACTAGGGGGTTCTTC. The rearrangement joins TRBV6-4 to TRBJ2-1, with TRBD2 matching 8 bases. There are 11 residues in the CDR3. Germline V CDR1 and CDR2: MRHNA, SNTAGT. J gave up 15 bases and V 2 bases, and 3 bases lay outside the gene matches.

V and J are TRBV5-1 and TRBJ2-7; TRBD2 matches 11 bases. Trimming cost V 4 bases and J 6 bases; bases outside gene matches: 15. Per the germline V gene, CDR1 is SGHRS and CDR2 is YFSETQ. This CDR3 comprises 17 residues. The CDR3 spells CASSPDPISGRAGEQYF. The CDR3 DNA reads TGCGCCAGCAGCCCGGACCCTATTAGCGGGAGGGCGGGCGAGCAGTACTTC.

The V gene is TRBV7-9, the J gene TRBJ2-5; the match to TRBD1 covers 8 bases. The CDR3 has 14 residues. Germline trimming cut 3 bases from V and 4 bases from J; bases unmatched to any gene: 4. The V gene's germline CDR1 is SEHNR and CDR2 FQNEAQ (reference sequence). CDR3 in DNA: TGTGCCAGCAGCTTTTCCGGGACAGGAGAGACCCAGTACTTC. This codes for CASSFSGTGETQYF.